This passage covers 23 T cell receptor beta chains from one sample sequenced in a study of blood T cell repertoires in COVID-19. Sequencing was performed with immunoSEQ multiplex PCR; in TCRdb, only in-frame clones are kept and a portion is missing. The sample has approximately 210,000 clones; almost 85% are singletons. Sequenced: peripheral blood. These receptors all come from a woman aged 40 to 55 with acute or convalescent COVID-19.

The J gene is TRBJ2-1, the V gene TRBV10-1; 10 bases map to TRBD2. The CDR3 sequence is 11 residues long. CDR1 and CDR2 from the germline V gene are WNHNN and SYGVQD (reference sequence). J gave up 7 bases and V 9 bases, and 0 bases lay outside the gene matches. DNA for the CDR3: TGCGCCAGGACTAGCGGGAATGAGCAGTTCTTC. This codes for CARTSGNEQFF.

As regards this clone: Other DNA sequences in this sample translate to the same CDR3. The rearrangement links TRBV6-5 to TRBJ1-5, with 8 bases that match TRBD1. Germline CDR1 reads MNHEY; CDR2 reads SVGAGI. The V segment lost 4 bases and the J segment 6 bases; nucleotides outside the gene matches: 2. This CDR3 comprises 13 residues. The CDR3 bases are TGTGCCAGCAGTTCAGGGGGCGGTCAGCCCCAGCATTTT. Its translation is CASSSGGGQPQHF.

The V and J genes are TRBV27 and TRBJ1-5; the D is unclear. Looked up from germline, CDR1 is MNHEY and CDR2 is SMNVEV (reference sequence). V was cut by 5 bases and J by 6 bases, with 11 bases left in between. The CDR3 has 13 residues. CDR3 amino acids: CASSLTLPQPQHF. The CDR3, as DNA: TGTGCCAGCAGTCTTACTTTGCCTCAGCCCCAGCATTTT.

The chain carries TRBV18 and TRBJ1-1, with 10 nucleotides matching TRBD1. V gave up 5 bases and J gave up 8 bases; unmatched junction bases: 5. Germline CDR1 KGHSH, CDR2 LQKENI. CDR3 size: 13 residues. The CDR3 nucleotides are TGTGCCAGCTCAACGGACAGGGGGTCAGAAGCTTTCTTT. It translates to CASSTDRGSEAFF.

This chain joins TRBV4-1 and TRBJ2-1; 7 nucleotides align to TRBD1. V shed 1 base and J 5 bases; nucleotides not matched to a gene: 5. Per the germline V gene, CDR1 is MGHRA and CDR2 is YSYEKL. The CDR3 covers 15 residues. Written as DNA, the CDR3 is TGCGCCAGCAGCCAAGCCCGGGACAGAGACAATGAGCAGTTCTTC. Its translation: CASSQARDRDNEQFF.

The chain links TRBV4-3 to TRBJ2-7; 7 nucleotides match TRBD1. Germline CDR1 is LGHNA and CDR2 is YSLEER. Trimming removed 1 base from V and 0 bases from J; junction bases left unmatched: 3. This CDR3 comprises 15 residues. The DNA of the CDR3 is TGCGCCAGCAGCCAAGCCCGGGACAGCTCCTACGAGCAGTACTTC. Translation: CASSQARDSSYEQYF.

This clone occurred once. The chain employs TRBV5-1 and TRBJ1-2, with D maybe TRBD1 (6 bases). Germline CDR1 and CDR2: SGHRS and YFSETQ. The CDR3 loop spans 14 amino acids. V was shortened by 4 bases and J by 7 bases, with 17 bases between the two germline ends. This CDR3 reads CASSQDAGAVGYTF. CDR3 in DNA: TGCGCCAGCAGCCAGGATGCAGGGGCCGTTGGCTACACCTTC. The full variable domain, its missing parts supplied by reference TRBV5-1 and TRBJ1-2, is KAGVTQTPRYLIKTRGQQVTLSCSPISGHRSVSWYQQTPGQGLQFLFEYFSETQRNKGNFPGRFSGRQFSNSRSEMNVSTLELGDSALYLCASSQDAGAVGYTFGSGTRLTVV.

J is TRBJ2-7 and V is TRBV6-2 or TRBV6-3; 10 bases are shared with TRBD2. J lost 4 bases, V lost 3 bases, and 12 bases had no gene match. The CDR3 is 17 amino acids. Germline CDR1 and CDR2: MNHEY and SVGEGT. CDR3 DNA sequence: TGTGCCAGCAGTTATCAACCTAGCGGGGGTCTGGGGTACGAGCAGTACTTC. As protein: CASSYQPSGGLGYEQYF.

The gene calls are TRBV4-1 and TRBJ2-2; 7 bases match TRBD1. The CDR3 has 14 residues. V was clipped by 5 bases and J by 6 bases; unmatched bases: 6. Germline values: CDR1 MGHRA, CDR2 YSYEKL. CDR3 protein: CASSWTGEAGELFF. Here the CDR3 DNA reads TGCGCCAGCAGCTGGACAGGCGAGGCCGGGGAGCTGTTTTTT.

The chain uses TRBV11-2 and TRBJ2-7; D ambiguous. Per germline, CDR1 SGHAT and CDR2 FQNNGV. This CDR3 has 13 amino acids. Trimming took 2 bases from V and 3 from J, leaving 8 bases between them. CDR3 region: CASSLLLNYEQYF. CDR3 sequence (DNA): TGTGCCAGCAGCTTATTACTGAACTACGAGCAGTACTTC.

The J gene is TRBJ2-2, the V gene TRBV9; the D gene is possibly TRBD2 (7 bases). V shed 0 bases and J shed 6 bases, with 18 bases lying between them. This CDR3 spans 17 amino acids. Germline V lookup: CDR1 SGDLS, CDR2 YYNGEE. CDR3 DNA: TGTGCCAGCAGCGTAGGAGCTTACGGGGGGCTGGCCGGGGAGCTGTTTTTT. Its protein is CASSVGAYGGLAGELFF.

The rearrangement links TRBV5-1 to TRBJ2-3; 8 bases agree with TRBD2. V lost 0 bases to trimming and J lost 6 bases; unmatched junction nucleotides: 6. CDR1 is SGHRS and CDR2 is YFSETQ in the germline V gene. This CDR3 contains 15 residues. The DNA for the CDR3 is TGCGCCAGCAGCTTGGACGGGGGGGCCGGGGATACGCAGTATTTT. Protein: CASSLDGGAGDTQYF. Based on the CDR3 plus reference TRBV5-1 and TRBJ2-3, the full variable domain is KAGVTQTPRYLIKTRGQQVTLSCSPISGHRSVSWYQQTPGQGLQFLFEYFSETQRNKGNFPGRFSGRQFSNSRSEMNVSTLELGDSALYLCASSLDGGAGDTQYFGPGTRLTVL.

The V and J genes are TRBV5-6 and TRBJ1-2, with a tentative D call TRBD1 (5 bases). V dropped 0 bases and J dropped 4 bases, with 10 bases sitting between them. The CDR3 is 14 residues long. Germline loops: CDR1 SGHDT, CDR2 YYEEEE. The chain's CDR3 is CASSLGQGLYGYTF. Here the CDR3 DNA reads TGTGCCAGCAGCTTGGGCCAGGGACTCTATGGCTACACCTTC.

CDR3 in amino acids: CASSLARGTYNEQFF. The CDR3 DNA follows: TGTGCCAGCAGTTTAGCCAGGGGCACCTACAATGAGCAGTTCTTC. The rearrangement links TRBV27 to TRBJ2-1, with a tentative D call TRBD1 (6 bases). Germline V CDR1 and CDR2: MNHEY, SMNVEV (reference sequence). The CDR3 totals 15 residues. V lost 2 bases and J 2 bases, leaving 10 bases between the germline ends.

This chain joins TRBV5-6 and TRBJ1-1; 8 positions agree with TRBD1. The CDR3 is made up of 16 amino acids. V trimming: 4 bases; J trimming: 10 bases; junction bases outside the gene matches: 18. The germline gives CDR1 SGHDT, CDR2 YYEEEE. The CDR3 spells CASSLRTGTMSSGAFF. CDR3 nucleotides: TGTGCCAGCAGCCTCAGGACAGGGACCATGTCAAGCGGAGCTTTCTTT.

The genes are TRBV30 and TRBJ2-3; 7 bases are shared with TRBD2. V lost 1 base to trimming and J lost 1 base; unmatched junction nucleotides: 14. This CDR3 has 18 amino acids. CDR1 and CDR2 (germline): GTSNPN, SVGIG (reference sequence). CDR3 nucleotide sequence: TGTGCCTGGAGTGGGCGATCTAGGGCTAGCGGCCGCACAGATACGCAGTATTTT. It yields the protein CAWSGRSRASGRTDTQYF.

The chain links TRBV2 to TRBJ1-3; the D is unclear. The germline CDR1 and CDR2 sequences are SNHLY and FYNNEI. This CDR3 region has 12 residues. Trimming shortened V by 3 bases and J by 14 bases, and 14 bases separated the two germline ends. CDR3 loop: CASSDPGVLLYF. CDR3 coding DNA: TGTGCCAGCAGTGATCCCGGGGTCCTCTTATATTTT.

The CDR3 loop reads CASTSGLAGGQGGTQYF. The CDR3 DNA reads TGTGCCAGTACCTCGGGACTAGCGGGAGGGCAAGGGGGTACGCAGTATTTT. The chain recombines TRBV19 with TRBJ2-3; 16 positions match TRBD2. Germline CDR1 is LNHDA and CDR2 is SQIVND (reference sequence). With 7 bases clipped from V and 8 bases from J, the junction kept 12 bases outside the gene matches. CDR3 length: 17 residues.

J is TRBJ2-7 and V is TRBV4-1, with 8 bases identical to TRBD2. V dropped 3 bases and J dropped 2; count of bases not matched to a gene: 12. Looked up from germline, CDR1 is MGHRA and CDR2 is YSYEKL. This CDR3 has 17 amino acids. CDR3 in DNA: TGCGCCAGCAGCCAGATTATGCTAAGCGGGAGACCCTACGAGCAGTACTTC. It yields the protein CASSQIMLSGRPYEQYF.

DNA for the CDR3: TGCGCCAGCGCCCAGTACCCTGCCTACGAGCAGTACTTC. It codes for CASAQYPAYEQYF. This chain joins TRBV5-1 and TRBJ2-7; D unresolved. The CDR3 has 13 residues. CDR1 and CDR2 from the germline V gene are SGHRS and YFSETQ. Trimming removed 7 bases at V and 2 bases at J, with 13 bases between.

The chain couples TRBV27 to TRBJ2-7; D might be TRBD1 (5 bases). The CDR3 extends over 13 amino acids. Deletions cut 10 bases from V and 3 bases from J, with 16 bases between. Per the germline V gene, CDR1 is MNHEY and CDR2 is SMNVEV (reference sequence). The CDR3 nucleotides are TGTGCCACCGGCTGGGGCAGGAACTACGAGCAGTACTTC. This codes for CATGWGRNYEQYF.

CDR3 region: CATSRETGMGHTEAFF. The CDR3, as DNA: TGTGCCACCAGCAGAGAGACAGGGATGGGACACACTGAAGCTTTCTTT. This rearrangement joins TRBV15 to TRBJ1-1, with TRBD1 identical over 7 bases. The CDR3 is made up of 16 amino acids. Germline loops: CDR1 LNHNV, CDR2 YYDKDF (reference sequence). V dropped 0 bases and J dropped 3; count of bases not matched to a gene: 7.

J is TRBJ2-7 and V is TRBV14; TRBD2 agrees at 11 bases. This CDR3 is 17 amino acids long. J gave up 7 bases and V 5 bases, and 16 bases lay outside the gene matches. Looked up from germline, CDR1 is SGHDN and CDR2 is FVKESK. The CDR3 sequence: CASSSGVRLAGSWEQYF. The DNA for the CDR3 is TGTGCCAGCAGCTCTGGCGTGAGACTAGCGGGGTCGTGGGAGCAGTACTTC.